A selection of T cell receptor beta chains follows, all from one sample in a study of beta chain features in type 1 diabetes. Generated by immunoSEQ multiplex PCR, the TCRdb table keeps only in-frame clones and is missing some. The table records hundreds of thousands of clones, 30% of them present only once. The sequencing input was naive CD4+ T cells from blood. The receptors derive from a man aged 18 to 35 in good health. Both conserved end residues are part of each CDR3. The order of the fields is J gene, clone size, D gene, V gene, CDR3 protein, CDR3 DNA. A D gene is named only where the DNA matches it firmly. The size of a clone is reported for some rows only, either as once, few or many, or as a class for expanded clones.

j_gene: TRBJ2-3
abundance: .
d_gene: TRBD2
v_gene: TRBV7-9
CDR3aa: CATRGQAGGPDTQYF
CDR3nt: TGTGCCACCCGTGGTCAAGCGGGAGGGCCGGATACGCAGTATTTT

j_gene: TRBJ2-7
abundance: .
d_gene: TRBD2
v_gene: TRBV7-2
CDR3aa: CASSPQRDGTYEQYF
CDR3nt: TGTGCCAGCAGCCCTCAGCGGGACGGAACCTACGAGCAGTACTTC

j_gene: TRBJ1-1
abundance: .
d_gene: TRBD1
v_gene: TRBV30
CDR3aa: CAGGTGVENTEAFF
CDR3nt: TGTGCCGGCGGGACAGGGGTGGAGAACACTGAAGCTTTCTTT

j_gene: TRBJ2-3
abundance: .
d_gene: .
v_gene: TRBV9
CDR3aa: CASSFNQGPRSGDTQYF
CDR3nt: TGTGCCAGCAGCTTCAACCAAGGTCCGCGTTCGGGAGATACGCAGTATTTT

j_gene: TRBJ2-1
abundance: .
d_gene: .
v_gene: TRBV19
CDR3aa: CASSSSGEQFF
CDR3nt: TGTGCCAGTAGTAGCTCGGGTGAGCAGTTCTTC

j_gene: TRBJ1-2
abundance: few
d_gene: TRBD1
v_gene: TRBV29-1
CDR3aa: CSVGDSYGYTF
CDR3nt: TGCAGCGTCGGGGACAGCTATGGCTACACCTTC

j_gene: TRBJ2-7
abundance: few
d_gene: .
v_gene: TRBV5-1
CDR3aa: CASSYGSPSSYEQYF
CDR3nt: TGCGCCAGCAGCTATGGCTCTCCGAGCTCCTACGAGCAGTACTTC

j_gene: TRBJ2-7
abundance: .
d_gene: .
v_gene: TRBV30
CDR3aa: CAWSQGYEQYF
CDR3nt: TGTGCCTGGAGTCAGGGTTACGAGCAGTACTTC

j_gene: TRBJ1-5
abundance: .
d_gene: TRBD1
v_gene: TRBV7-8
CDR3aa: CASSRSGQAYQPQHF
CDR3nt: TGTGCCAGCAGCCGATCTGGACAGGCTTATCAGCCCCAGCATTTT

j_gene: TRBJ2-7
abundance: .
d_gene: TRBD2
v_gene: TRBV10-3
CDR3aa: CAIRAGLAGYEQYF
CDR3nt: TGTGCCATCAGGGCCGGACTAGCCGGCTACGAGCAGTACTTC

j_gene: TRBJ2-7
abundance: .
d_gene: TRBD2
v_gene: TRBV27
CDR3aa: CASSAGLAGVGSYEQYF
CDR3nt: TGTGCCAGCAGTGCCGGACTAGCGGGAGTGGGCTCCTACGAGCAGTACTTC

j_gene: TRBJ2-7
abundance: few
d_gene: TRBD2
v_gene: TRBV11-1
CDR3aa: CASSLASSGIYEQYF
CDR3nt: TGTGCCAGCAGCTTAGCGTCTAGCGGGATCTACGAGCAGTACTTC

j_gene: TRBJ2-1
abundance: .
d_gene: .
v_gene: TRBV7-9
CDR3aa: CASSLDSYNEQFF
CDR3nt: TGTGCCAGCAGCTTAGACTCCTACAATGAGCAGTTCTTC

j_gene: TRBJ1-2
abundance: few
d_gene: TRBD1
v_gene: TRBV7-8
CDR3aa: CASSLPRDRGLGYTF
CDR3nt: TGTGCCAGCAGCTTACCCCGGGACAGGGGACTTGGCTACACCTTC

j_gene: TRBJ1-5
abundance: few
d_gene: TRBD1
v_gene: TRBV30
CDR3aa: CAWNDDRENQPQHF
CDR3nt: TGTGCCTGGAACGACGACAGGGAGAATCAGCCCCAGCATTTT

j_gene: TRBJ2-4
abundance: few
d_gene: .
v_gene: TRBV28
CDR3aa: CASSSDRREGLQYF
CDR3nt: TGTGCCAGCAGTTCCGACCGCAGGGAAGGTTTACAGTACTTC

j_gene: TRBJ2-5
abundance: .
d_gene: TRBD1
v_gene: TRBV5-4
CDR3aa: CASSSYRDRQETQYF
CDR3nt: TGTGCCAGCAGCTCCTACCGGGACAGGCAAGAGACCCAGTACTTC

j_gene: TRBJ2-1
abundance: .
d_gene: .
v_gene: TRBV4-1
CDR3aa: CASSSWDRYNEQFF
CDR3nt: TGCGCCAGCAGCTCCTGGGACCGATACAATGAGCAGTTCTTC

j_gene: TRBJ1-4
abundance: .
d_gene: TRBD1
v_gene: TRBV29-1
CDR3aa: CSADRGDEKLFF
CDR3nt: TGCAGCGCGGACAGGGGGGATGAAAAACTGTTTTTT

j_gene: TRBJ2-1
abundance: .
d_gene: TRBD2
v_gene: TRBV7-8
CDR3aa: CASSLVSGLSYNEQFF
CDR3nt: TGTGCCAGCAGCTTAGTTAGCGGGCTCTCCTACAATGAGCAGTTCTTC

j_gene: TRBJ2-5
abundance: few
d_gene: .
v_gene: TRBV7-2
CDR3aa: CASSPLRETQYF
CDR3nt: TGTGCCAGCAGTCCCCTTCGCGAGACCCAGTACTTC

j_gene: TRBJ2-1
abundance: .
d_gene: .
v_gene: TRBV7-2
CDR3aa: CASSVRSSYNEQFF
CDR3nt: TGTGCCAGCAGCGTCAGGAGCTCCTACAATGAGCAGTTCTTC

j_gene: TRBJ2-1
abundance: once
d_gene: TRBD2
v_gene: TRBV2
CDR3aa: CASTRGLVSYNEQFF
CDR3nt: TGTGCCAGCACCCGGGGACTAGTCTCCTACAATGAGCAGTTCTTC

j_gene: TRBJ2-1
abundance: .
d_gene: .
v_gene: TRBV4-3
CDR3aa: CASSQEGSYNEQFF
CDR3nt: TGCGCCAGCAGCCAAGAAGGGTCCTACAATGAGCAGTTCTTC

j_gene: TRBJ2-3
abundance: .
d_gene: .
v_gene: TRBV11-1
CDR3aa: CASSLARDTQYF
CDR3nt: TGTGCCAGCAGCTTAGCGAGAGATACGCAGTATTTT

j_gene: TRBJ1-5
abundance: .
d_gene: .
v_gene: TRBV30
CDR3aa: CAWSQGNQPQHF
CDR3nt: TGTGCCTGGAGTCAAGGCAATCAGCCCCAGCATTTT

j_gene: TRBJ2-5
abundance: few
d_gene: .
v_gene: TRBV13
CDR3aa: CASSSRQDAQETQYF
CDR3nt: TGTGCCAGCAGCTCTAGACAGGACGCCCAAGAGACCCAGTACTTC

j_gene: TRBJ2-5
abundance: .
d_gene: TRBD1
v_gene: TRBV30
CDR3aa: CAWNHRGPETQYF
CDR3nt: TGTGCCTGGAACCACAGGGGGCCCGAGACCCAGTACTTC

j_gene: TRBJ1-2
abundance: .
d_gene: .
v_gene: TRBV7-8
CDR3aa: CASSLVARNGYTF
CDR3nt: TGTGCCAGCAGCTTAGTCGCCAGGAATGGCTACACCTTC

j_gene: TRBJ1-2
abundance: .
d_gene: .
v_gene: TRBV4-3
CDR3aa: CASSQDPRGGYGYTF
CDR3nt: TGCGCCAGCAGCCAAGATCCCCGGGGTGGCTATGGCTACACCTTC

j_gene: TRBJ2-7
abundance: .
d_gene: .
v_gene: TRBV29-1
CDR3aa: CSVGHPRYEQYF
CDR3nt: TGCAGCGTTGGTCATCCGCGCTACGAGCAGTACTTC

j_gene: TRBJ2-3
abundance: .
d_gene: TRBD1
v_gene: TRBV25-1
CDR3aa: CASSARTGSTDTQYF
CDR3nt: TGTGCCAGCAGTGCCCGGACAGGGAGCACAGATACGCAGTATTTT

j_gene: TRBJ2-5
abundance: few
d_gene: .
v_gene: TRBV19
CDR3aa: CASSTLETQYF
CDR3nt: TGTGCCAGTAGTACATTAGAGACCCAGTACTTC

j_gene: TRBJ2-7
abundance: .
d_gene: .
v_gene: TRBV29-1
CDR3aa: CSVEERAGSYEQYF
CDR3nt: TGCAGCGTTGAAGAGCGGGCGGGATCCTACGAGCAGTACTTC

j_gene: TRBJ2-1
abundance: .
d_gene: .
v_gene: TRBV4-3
CDR3aa: CASSQDLSDPFNEQFF
CDR3nt: TGCGCCAGCAGCCAAGATTTGAGCGACCCCTTCAATGAGCAGTTCTTC

j_gene: TRBJ2-1
abundance: .
d_gene: .
v_gene: TRBV5-1
CDR3aa: CASSLWGSSDNEQFF
CDR3nt: TGCGCCAGCAGCTTGTGGGGTAGTTCGGACAATGAGCAGTTCTTC

j_gene: TRBJ2-1
abundance: .
d_gene: .
v_gene: TRBV14
CDR3aa: CASSVQYNEQFF
CDR3nt: TGTGCCAGCAGCGTACAATACAATGAGCAGTTCTTC

j_gene: TRBJ2-1
abundance: few
d_gene: .
v_gene: TRBV30
CDR3aa: CAWSVGANEQFF
CDR3nt: TGTGCCTGGAGTGTGGGGGCGAATGAGCAGTTCTTC

j_gene: TRBJ2-1
abundance: .
d_gene: TRBD1
v_gene: TRBV11-2
CDR3aa: CASKNTGGVSYNEQFF
CDR3nt: TGTGCCAGCAAAAATACAGGGGGCGTCTCCTACAATGAGCAGTTCTTC

j_gene: TRBJ1-3
abundance: .
d_gene: .
v_gene: TRBV4-1
CDR3aa: CASSQRTPRNTIYF
CDR3nt: TGCGCCAGCAGCCAACGGACACCGAGAAACACCATATATTTT

j_gene: TRBJ1-2
abundance: few
d_gene: TRBD1
v_gene: TRBV29-1
CDR3aa: CSVDRYYGYTF
CDR3nt: TGCAGCGTGGACAGGTACTATGGCTACACCTTC

j_gene: TRBJ2-1
abundance: few
d_gene: .
v_gene: TRBV30
CDR3aa: CAWSVPGVGGDEQFF
CDR3nt: TGTGCCTGGAGTGTACCCGGTGTCGGGGGAGATGAGCAGTTCTTC

j_gene: TRBJ2-1
abundance: .
d_gene: .
v_gene: TRBV5-1
CDR3aa: CASSERSSYNEQFF
CDR3nt: TGCGCCAGCAGCGAGCGGAGCTCCTACAATGAGCAGTTCTTC

j_gene: TRBJ2-3
abundance: few
d_gene: .
v_gene: TRBV10-3
CDR3aa: CAIGLMDTQYF
CDR3nt: TGTGCCATCGGTCTTATGGATACGCAGTATTTT

j_gene: TRBJ2-3
abundance: .
d_gene: TRBD2
v_gene: TRBV2
CDR3aa: CAIPAPSGRASGDTQYF
CDR3nt: TGTGCCATCCCAGCCCCTAGCGGGAGGGCGTCAGGAGATACGCAGTATTTT

j_gene: TRBJ2-1
abundance: few
d_gene: TRBD1
v_gene: TRBV10-3
CDR3aa: CATKDRGHNEQFF
CDR3nt: TGTGCCACCAAGGACAGGGGTCACAATGAGCAGTTCTTC